The next 17 T cell receptor beta chains were all read from a single sample in a study of CD8+ T cells in alopecia areata. Sample treatment: oral pan-JAK inhibitor, 5-10 mg twice daily. Reverse transcription of extracted RNA yielded cDNA, which provided the sequencing template. The data were produced by immunoSEQ multiplex PCR, yet TCRdb's version contains in-frame clones alone and is incomplete. Of 90,000 to 150,000 clones in the sample, about 50% were seen once. Here the sequenced sample was CD4+ T cells sorted from blood, taken at week 4, from a patient treated with tofacitinib. These receptors were obtained from a human donor with alopecia areata.

The chain combines TRBV29-1 with TRBJ2-3; the D is unclear. CDR1 is SQVTM, CDR2 ANQGSEA, per germline. The V end was cut by 3 bases, the J end by 8 bases, with 18 bases between. The CDR3 covers 14 residues. The CDR3 DNA reads as TGCAGCGTTGAGAGGCAGCTCCGCGCTGGTACGCAGTATTTT. Encoded protein: CSVERQLRAGTQYF.

This clone came up many times. J is TRBJ1-5 and V is TRBV15; D gene uncertain. Trimming cost V 1 base and J 6 bases, with 10 bases left between them. The CDR3 is 14 residues long. Germline-derived CDR1 and CDR2 are LNHNV and YYDKDF (reference sequence). In DNA form, the CDR3 reads TGTGCCACCAGCAGAGTTGACGGAGGTCAGCCCCAGCATTTT. Its translation: CATSRVDGGQPQHF.

The V gene is TRBV29-1, the J gene TRBJ2-1, with TRBD1 matching over 7 bases. Germline V CDR1 and CDR2: SQVTM, ANQGSEA. The CDR3 runs to 12 residues. Trimming took 4 bases from V and 10 from J; bases not matched to a gene: 7. The CDR3 spells CSVVKVGGEQFF. CDR3 DNA sequence: TGCAGCGTTGTTAAGGTAGGGGGCGAGCAGTTCTTC.

This clone was observed a single time. The rearrangement joins TRBV30 to TRBJ1-2; the D gene is possibly TRBD1 (5 bases). Per the germline V gene, CDR1 is GTSNPN and CDR2 is SVGIG (reference sequence). Trimming stripped 2 bases from V and 7 bases from J, with 17 bases between. This CDR3 is 14 amino acids long. The CDR3 loop reads CAWSPGTLEAGYTF. The CDR3 DNA reads TGTGCCTGGAGTCCCGGGACCCTAGAGGCTGGCTACACCTTC.

Remarks on this clone: This CDR3 is also generated by other DNA sequences in the sample. The chain has TRBV5-1 and TRBJ2-2; D ambiguous. CDR3 length: 13 amino acids. Germline V CDR1 and CDR2: SGHRS, YFSETQ. V lost 4 bases and J 3 bases, leaving 7 bases between the germline ends. CDR3 residues: CASSLQDTGELFF. CDR3 in DNA: TGCGCCAGCAGCCTCCAGGACACCGGGGAGCTGTTTTTT.

The chain has TRBV2 and TRBJ1-4; D might be TRBD1 (6 bases). This CDR3 comprises 15 residues. V was cut by 7 bases and J by 5 bases, with 17 bases left in between. Germline assignment: CDR1 SNHLY and CDR2 FYNNEI. In DNA, the CDR3 is TGTGCCAGCATGGGCAGGGGACTTCCAAATGAAAAACTGTTTTTT. This sequence encodes CASMGRGLPNEKLFF.

This clone was found once. This chain connects TRBV29-1 to TRBJ1-5, with D unclear. Trimming cost V 3 bases and J 0 bases, with 9 bases left between them. There are 14 residues in the CDR3. Germline CDR1 and CDR2: SQVTM and ANQGSEA. The DNA for the CDR3 is TGCAGCGTTGAGGGCAGCCATAGCAATCAGCCCCAGCATTTT. Translation: CSVEGSHSNQPQHF.

V is TRBV9 and J is TRBJ1-6; D is ambiguous. The CDR3 sequence is 12 residues long. Per germline, CDR1 SGDLS and CDR2 YYNGEE. V lost 3 bases to trimming and J lost 6 bases, with 4 bases between them. CDR3 in amino acids: CASSGLNSPLHF. As DNA, the CDR3 is TGTGCCAGCAGCGGCCTTAATTCACCCCTCCACTTT.

This chain uses TRBV4-2 with TRBJ1-5; D not certain. CDR1 is LGHNA, CDR2 YNFKEQ, per germline. The CDR3 runs 13 residues. Trimming cost V 1 base and J 4 bases, with 5 bases left between them. DNA for the CDR3: TGTGCCAGCAGCCAAGGTGAAAATCAGCCCCAGCATTTT. Its protein product is CASSQGENQPQHF.

The rearrangement uses TRBV29-1 and TRBJ2-7; TRBD2 is a possible D gene (6 bases). Germline V gene lookup returns CDR1 SQVTM and CDR2 ANQGSEA. V dropped 4 bases and J dropped 6 bases, with 13 bases sitting between them. This CDR3 has 12 residues. The CDR3 DNA is TGCAGCGTTGCAGCGACTAGTCGCGAGCAGTACTTC. This codes for CSVAATSREQYF.

CDR3 in amino acids: CSARQGADTQYF. The CDR3 coding sequence is TGCAGCGCGAGACAGGGCGCAGATACGCAGTATTTT. V usage is TRBV29-1 and J usage is TRBJ2-3; 7 bases match TRBD1. The germline CDR1 and CDR2 sequences are SQVTM and ANQGSEA. The CDR3 length is 12 residues. V lost 7 bases and J lost 4; bases outside the gene matches: 5.

This sequence joins TRBV2 and TRBJ2-7; 8 bases map to TRBD1. Germline trimming cut 6 bases from V and 2 bases from J; bases unmatched to any gene: 15. The germline gives CDR1 SNHLY, CDR2 FYNNEI. The CDR3 runs to 17 residues. The CDR3 reads CASRTGGGQGATYEQYF. The CDR3 coding sequence is TGTGCCAGCAGGACGGGTGGAGGCCAGGGGGCCACCTACGAGCAGTACTTC.

CDR3 residues: CASSSLSVGGEQFF. Written as DNA, the CDR3 is TGTGCCAGCAGCTCCCTTAGCGTCGGCGGAGAGCAGTTCTTC. The chain joins TRBV7-2 to TRBJ2-1; a weak D match, TRBD2 (5 bases). CDR1 SGHTA and CDR2 FQGNSA come from the germline V gene. V lost 4 bases, J lost 10 bases, and 17 bases lay in between. The CDR3 sequence is 14 residues long.

This clone was recorded at least ten times. This chain joins TRBV28 and TRBJ2-7; D gene ambiguous. The CDR3 consists of 17 residues. In germline, CDR1 is MDHEN, CDR2 SYDVKM. Trimming took 4 bases from V and 0 from J, leaving 19 bases between them. The CDR3 nucleotides read TGTGCCAGCAGTTCCATCTTACCCGGACCTTCCTCCTACGAGCAGTACTTC. Its protein product is CASSSILPGPSSYEQYF.

The CDR3 loop is CAWSGTGYGQPQHF. In DNA form, the CDR3 reads TGTGCCTGGAGCGGAACAGGGTACGGCCAGCCCCAGCATTTT. The chain links TRBV30 to TRBJ1-5; the D gene is possibly TRBD1 (6 bases). The CDR3 is 14 residues long. The V gene lost 3 bases and the J gene lost 7 bases, with 16 bases spanning the gap. The germline gives CDR1 GTSNPN, CDR2 SVGIG (reference sequence).

J is TRBJ1-5 and V is TRBV18; 8 positions agree with TRBD1. V lost 3 bases and J lost 4; bases outside the gene matches: 2. This CDR3 contains 14 residues. CDR1 KGHSH and CDR2 LQKENI come from the germline V gene. The CDR3 reads CASSPQGANQPQHF. The DNA for the CDR3 is TGTGCCAGCTCACCTCAGGGGGCAAATCAGCCCCAGCATTTT.

The chain employs TRBV30 and TRBJ1-2; 10 nucleotides line up with TRBD1. V was pared by 2 bases and J by 8 bases, with 5 bases of the junction left unmatched. The CDR3 consists of 13 residues. Germline V CDR1 and CDR2: GTSNPN, SVGIG (reference sequence). This chain's CDR3 is CAWSRGQGEGYTF. In DNA, the CDR3 is TGTGCCTGGAGTCGCGGACAGGGGGAGGGCTACACCTTC.